This is a list of T cell receptor beta chains from one sample in a study of technical replicates of blood from several donors. Using immunoSEQ multiplex PCR, the repertoire was profiled, and TCRdb retains in-frame clones only, with some absent. Among approximately 69,000 clones listed, roughly 97% were seen once. The specimen was T cells isolated from PBMCs. These receptor sequences come from a human donor in good health. Each CDR3 is given without its conserved first and last residue.

V gene: TRBV28; CDR3 protein: ASSLSGGGKGYT
V gene: TRBV11-2; CDR3 protein: ASSIRSLRGRHTEAF
V gene: TRBV19; CDR3 protein: ASSIWTENTEAF
V gene: TRBV27; CDR3 protein: ASSSRGLLPDTQY
V gene: TRBV5-6; CDR3 protein: ASSLGLRLMEGGPEAF
V gene: TRBV19; CDR3 protein: ASRPGTNYGYT
V gene: TRBV28; CDR3 protein: ASSVVSYEQY
V gene: TRBV7-6; CDR3 protein: ASSSGLAGDTQY
V gene: TRBV9; CDR3 protein: ASSIRGRTDTQY
V gene: TRBV5-6; CDR3 protein: ASSRRDRGHEQY
V gene: TRBV5-4; CDR3 protein: ASAEVGQNTGELF
V gene: TRBV5-4; CDR3 protein: ASSPGTGGNEQF
V gene: TRBV5-1; CDR3 protein: ASSGGRGENIQY
V gene: TRBV11-2; CDR3 protein: ASSSLAGVSYEQY
V gene: TRBV28; CDR3 protein: ASSEELNGWVQY
V gene: TRBV5-1; CDR3 protein: ASSSGITEAF
V gene: TRBV5-1; CDR3 protein: ASSLAGGQVSNTEAF
V gene: TRBV19; CDR3 protein: ASSMRTGWYGYT
V gene: TRBV5-4; CDR3 protein: ASRPDRGSHNEQF
V gene: TRBV6-1; CDR3 protein: ASSSHLPGYEQY
V gene: TRBV7-6; CDR3 protein: ASSLLGGAGANVLT
V gene: TRBV2; CDR3 protein: ASSRQGSYGYT
V gene: TRBV27; CDR3 protein: ASSPGRGSLTEAF
V gene: TRBV7-9; CDR3 protein: ASSSPGTAIS
V gene: TRBV28; CDR3 protein: ASSSDYWVRRDKRVYEQF